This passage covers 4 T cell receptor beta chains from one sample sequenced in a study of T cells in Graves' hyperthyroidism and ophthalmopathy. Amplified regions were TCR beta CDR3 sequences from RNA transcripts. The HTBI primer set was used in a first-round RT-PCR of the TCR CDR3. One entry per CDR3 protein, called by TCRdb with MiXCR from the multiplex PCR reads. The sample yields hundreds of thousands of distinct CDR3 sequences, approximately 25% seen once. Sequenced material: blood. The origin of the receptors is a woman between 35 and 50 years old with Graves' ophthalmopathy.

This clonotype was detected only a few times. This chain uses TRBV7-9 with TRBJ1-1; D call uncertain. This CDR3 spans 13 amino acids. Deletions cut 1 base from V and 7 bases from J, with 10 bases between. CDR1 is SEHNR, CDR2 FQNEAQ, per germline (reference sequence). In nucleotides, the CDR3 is TGTGCCAGCAGCTTAGGAGGAGCCATTGAAGCTTTCTTT. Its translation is CASSLGGAIEAFF.

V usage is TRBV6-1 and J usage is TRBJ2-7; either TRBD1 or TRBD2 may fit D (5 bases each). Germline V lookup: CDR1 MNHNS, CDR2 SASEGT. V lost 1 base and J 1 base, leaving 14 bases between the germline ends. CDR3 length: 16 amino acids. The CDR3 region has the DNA TGTGCCAGCAGTGAAGGAGGGTACAGGCTATCCTACGAGCAGTACTTC. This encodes CASSEGGYRLSYEQYF.

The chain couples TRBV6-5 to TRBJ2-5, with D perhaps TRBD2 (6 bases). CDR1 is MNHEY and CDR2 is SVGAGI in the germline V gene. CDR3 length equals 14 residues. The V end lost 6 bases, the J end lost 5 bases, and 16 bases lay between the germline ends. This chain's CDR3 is CASSYPSGEETQYF. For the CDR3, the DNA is TGTGCCAGCAGCTACCCATCGGGAGAGGAGACCCAGTACTTC.

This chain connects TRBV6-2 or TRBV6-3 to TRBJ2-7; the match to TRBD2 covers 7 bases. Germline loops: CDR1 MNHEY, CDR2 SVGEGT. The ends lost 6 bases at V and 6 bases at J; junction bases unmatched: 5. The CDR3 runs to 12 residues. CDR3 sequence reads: CASRATSFEQYF. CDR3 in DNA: TGTGCCAGCAGAGCGACTAGCTTCGAGCAGTACTTC.